The clone carrying this T cell receptor beta chain was seen more than once but under ten times. A J-beta primer mix and a sample-barcoded 5' primer were used in a second PCR of about 7 to 12 cycles. TCRdb redid the calling of the 5' RACE reads with MiXCR, one entry per CDR3 protein. The sample has 1.5 million to 2 million distinct CDR3 sequences, about 28% seen once. These data belong to a study of blood T cells in healthy people across ages. Staff drew 9 to 10 milliliters of peripheral blood from each donor. This CDR3 has 17 residues. Germline-derived CDR1 and CDR2 are SGDLS and YYNGEE. The J segment lost 0 bases and the V segment lost 0 bases, leaving 6 bases of the junction unmatched.

The source is a woman in her thirties in good health. The J gene is TRBJ2-3, the V gene TRBV9; 8 positions match TRBD2. Sequencing was performed on blood. CDR3 coding DNA: TGTGCCAGCAGCGTAGGTTTAGCGGGGTATAGCACAGATACGCAGTATTTT. It yields the protein CASSVGLAGYSTDTQYF.